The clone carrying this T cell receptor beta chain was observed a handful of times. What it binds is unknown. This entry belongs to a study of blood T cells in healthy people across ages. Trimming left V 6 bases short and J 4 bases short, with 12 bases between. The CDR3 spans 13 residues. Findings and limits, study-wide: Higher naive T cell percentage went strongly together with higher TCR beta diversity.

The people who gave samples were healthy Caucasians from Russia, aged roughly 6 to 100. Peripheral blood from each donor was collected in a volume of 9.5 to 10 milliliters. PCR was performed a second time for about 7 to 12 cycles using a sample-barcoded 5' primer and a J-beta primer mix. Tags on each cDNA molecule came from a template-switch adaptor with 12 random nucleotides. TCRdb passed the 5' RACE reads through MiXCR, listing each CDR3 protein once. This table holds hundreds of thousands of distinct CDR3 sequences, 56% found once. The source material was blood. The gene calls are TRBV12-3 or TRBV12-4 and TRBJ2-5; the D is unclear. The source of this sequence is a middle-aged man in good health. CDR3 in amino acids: CASRMSPGETQYF. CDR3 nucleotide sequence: TGTGCCAGCAGAATGTCCCCAGGAGAGACCCAGTACTTC.